This T cell receptor (beta chain) emerged from a study of neoadjuvant anti-PD-1 for oral cavity cancer. General study points: TCR analyses covered only three patients per response group.

Clones were read by immunoSEQ multiplex PCR, and TCRdb kept only the in-frame ones, dropping some. The sample consists of some 7,100 clones, about 54% of them appearing once. In germline, CDR1 is SGHNT, CDR2 YENEEA. The germline V and J ends were trimmed by 2 bases and 4 bases, with 15 bases remaining between them. This CDR3 is built from 16 residues. As regards this clone: Its antigen is currently unknown.

Material: tumor tissue, obtained before nivolumab (anti-PD-1) treatment. The chain has TRBV11-3 and TRBJ1-5, with a weak D call TRBD1 (5 bases). This receptor was taken from a person aged 35-79 years with oral cavity squamous cell carcinoma. CDR3 loop: CASSLWAGRKNQPQHF. In DNA form, the CDR3 reads TGTGCCAGCAGCTTATGGGCAGGGAGGAAGAATCAGCCCCAGCATTTT.